This passage covers 12 T cell receptor beta chains from one sample sequenced in a study of blood T cell repertoires in COVID-19. Clones were sequenced by immunoSEQ multiplex PCR, and TCRdb holds only the in-frame ones, with some missing. The data contain under 300,000 clones, approximately 79% of them singletons. Sequencing input: peripheral blood. The receptors were gathered from a woman in her 40s with active or convalescent COVID-19.

This chain uses TRBV13 with TRBJ1-3; tentatively, D is TRBD1 (5 bases). Trimming shortened V by 5 bases and J by 3 bases, and 20 bases separated the two germline ends. The CDR3 length is 17 residues. Germline V CDR1 and CDR2: PRHDT, FYEKMQ (reference sequence). DNA of the CDR3: TGTGCCAGCAGCCCCAGCAGGAATCGGGGGGTTGGAAACACCATATATTTT. It translates to CASSPSRNRGVGNTIYF. The full variable domain, rest sourced from reference TRBV13 and TRBJ1-3, is AAGVIQSPRHLIKEKRETATLKCYPIPRHDTVYWYQQGPGQDPQFLISFYEKMQSDKGSIPDRFSAQQFSDYHSELNMSSLELGDSALYFCASSPSRNRGVGNTIYFGEGSWLTVV.

This sequence joins TRBV20-1 and TRBJ1-6; D ambiguous. V was pared by 3 bases and J by 8 bases, with 14 bases between. The CDR3 is 14 residues long. CDR1 and CDR2 from the germline V gene are DFQATT and SNEGSKA (reference sequence). CDR3 amino acids: CSASMSLRDSPLHF. In DNA form, the CDR3 reads TGCAGTGCTAGTATGTCCCTTCGGGATTCACCCCTCCACTTT.

The gene calls are TRBV28 and TRBJ1-2; the D gene is possibly TRBD1 (5 bases). This CDR3 contains 15 residues. CDR1 MDHEN and CDR2 SYDVKM come from the germline V gene. V gave up 6 bases and J gave up 4 bases, with 18 bases separating them. The CDR3 loop is CASSPGGVKGYGYTF. The CDR3 DNA sequence: TGTGCCAGCAGCCCGGGGGGGGTAAAGGGCTATGGCTACACCTTC.

This rearrangement joins TRBV5-5 to TRBJ1-4; D not resolved. The CDR3 covers 14 residues. Germline-derived CDR1 and CDR2 are SGHKS and YYEKEE (reference sequence). The V end was cut by 3 bases, the J end by 6 bases, with 12 bases between. DNA for the CDR3: TGTGCCAGCAGCTCCTCGGCGGCTGATGAAAAACTGTTTTTT. Its translation: CASSSSAADEKLFF.

The V and J genes are TRBV19 and TRBJ1-2, with TRBD1 matching over 7 bases. The CDR3 consists of 15 residues. Germline trimming cut 4 bases from V and 4 bases from J; bases unmatched to any gene: 9. The germline gives CDR1 LNHDA, CDR2 SQIVND (reference sequence). In nucleotides, the CDR3 is TGTGCCAGTAGTACGCCGACAGGGTCCATCTATGGCTACACCTTC. Amino acid sequence: CASSTPTGSIYGYTF.

The V and J genes are TRBV6-5 and TRBJ1-5, with a possible D match to TRBD1 (6 bases). CDR1 is MNHEY and CDR2 is SVGAGI in the germline V gene. The CDR3 covers 15 residues. Trimming took off 5 bases at V and 0 bases at J, with 11 bases between the two ends. CDR3 nucleotides: TGTGCCAGCAGTCCCCGGACAGTTAGCAATCAGCCCCAGCATTTT. Protein product: CASSPRTVSNQPQHF.

This clone was seen once. The chain employs TRBV5-1 and TRBJ2-2; 10 bases line up with TRBD1. This CDR3 spans 15 amino acids. V lost 3 bases and J lost 5; bases outside the gene matches: 4. Germline CDR1 is SGHRS and CDR2 is YFSETQ. The CDR3 spells CASSSDRGATGELFF. The CDR3 DNA reads as TGCGCCAGCAGCTCGGACAGGGGGGCGACCGGGGAGCTGTTTTTT.

The rearrangement joins TRBV5-1 to TRBJ2-5; 10 bases match TRBD2. CDR1 is SGHRS, CDR2 YFSETQ, per germline. Trimming at V came to 0 bases and at J to 0 bases, leaving 2 bases not matched to a gene. The CDR3 spans 16 residues. The CDR3 DNA sequence: TGCGCCAGCAGCTTGGGGCTAGCGGGGGACCAAGAGACCCAGTACTTC. Translation gives CASSLGLAGDQETQYF.

There are a few counts of this clone. Other nucleotide sequences in the sample specify the same CDR3. The V gene is TRBV10-2, the J gene TRBJ1-3; no clear D. From germline, CDR1 is WSHSY and CDR2 SAAADI. V was trimmed by 3 bases and J by 0 bases, leaving 6 bases between them. This CDR3 contains 14 residues. The CDR3 DNA reads as TGCGCCAGCAGTGACGGGTTCTCTGGAAACACCATATATTTT. Translated, it gives CASSDGFSGNTIYF.

V and J are TRBV2 and TRBJ1-4; 11 nucleotides match TRBD1. V was clipped by 6 bases and J by 7 bases; unmatched bases: 4. Germline lookup yields CDR1 SNHLY and CDR2 FYNNEI. This CDR3 has 14 amino acids. CDR3 nucleotide sequence: TGTGCCAGCAGGGCGGACAGGGGGCCTGAAAAACTGTTTTTT. Residues: CASRADRGPEKLFF.

V is TRBV19 and J is TRBJ1-2, with TRBD1 identical over 9 bases. V gave up 5 bases and J gave up 7 bases; unmatched junction bases: 8. This CDR3 is 14 amino acids long. The germline gives CDR1 LNHDA, CDR2 SQIVND (reference sequence). CDR3 amino acids: CASSVRDRASGYTF. In DNA form, the CDR3 reads TGTGCCAGTAGTGTCCGGGACAGGGCATCTGGCTACACCTTC.

The rearrangement uses TRBV7-6 and TRBJ1-3; perhaps TRBD1 as D (5 bases). Germline-derived CDR1 and CDR2 are SGHVS and FNYEAQ. There are 16 residues in the CDR3. Trimming took off 5 bases at V and 4 bases at J, with 18 bases between the two ends. The CDR3 bases are TGTGCCAGCAGCCCCCAGGTCGGGGGAGCGGGAAACACCATATATTTT. Translation: CASSPQVGGAGNTIYF.